The clone carrying this T cell receptor beta chain was picked up one time. Assay used: immunoSEQ multiplex PCR; TCRdb lists only in-frame clones, some missing. The table lists fewer than 60,000 clones, about 95% of them singletons. This sample stems from a study of technical replicates of blood from several donors. The specimen was PBMCs. This TCR was recovered from a human donor in good health. Some clones in this sample may be carry-over from other donors' samples.

CDR3 in amino acids: CASSQSTSNALQETQYF. In nucleotides, the CDR3 is TGTGCCAGCAGCCAATCGACTTCTAACGCCCTCCAAGAGACCCAGTACTTC. The rearrangement joins TRBV7-6 to TRBJ2-5; D not certain. CDR1 and CDR2 from the germline V gene are SGHVS and FNYEAQ. The V gene lost 5 bases and the J gene lost 1 base, with 20 bases spanning the gap. The CDR3 extends over 17 amino acids.